This record looks at one T cell receptor (beta chain) sequence and its context. Study processing details: Reference gene primers were amplified, and this amplification served to estimate nucleated cell counts. TCRdb keeps only in-frame clones here, not all; method: immunoSEQ multiplex PCR. V and J calls and clone size are as listed in that table; D and trimming were resolved from the DNA. Altogether approximately 97,000 clones are present, around 82% being singletons, with the ten largest covering roughly 12%. This entry is derived from a study of blood T cell repertoires in COVID-19. Overall study: From the United States, Italy and Spain came samples of acute and convalescent COVID-19. From T cells, B-cell-depleted T cells, or PBMCs came the material, which was cDNA or gDNA.

The CDR3 has 16 residues. Trimming shortened V by 1 base and J by 3 bases, and 14 bases separated the two germline ends. Germline V gene lookup returns CDR1 MNHNS and CDR2 SASEGT. The sequence came from a human donor in a cohort sampled during active COVID-19. The material sequenced was peripheral blood. This chain connects TRBV6-1 to TRBJ2-3, with D possibly matching TRBD2 (6 bases). The chain's CDR3 is CASSEGGGLGTDTQYF. Here the CDR3 DNA reads TGTGCCAGCAGTGAAGGTGGGGGGTTGGGGACAGATACGCAGTATTTT.